Shown below are 19 T cell receptor beta chains from a single sample sequenced in a study of shared clonotypes between healthy human individuals. Sequencing used immunoSEQ multiplex PCR; TCRdb keeps in-frame clones, though not all of them. The repertoire includes about 990,000 clones, approximately 78% of them detected once, and roughly 0.62% sits in the top ten. Input material: memory CD4+ T cells from PBMCs. Regarding subset: CD45RA-negative fraction. Source of these receptors: a man aged 18 to 30 in good health. Some clones in this sample may be carry-over from other donors' samples.

V and J are TRBV5-1 and TRBJ1-2; 9 bases fit TRBD1. This CDR3 spans 16 amino acids. Germline CDR1 SGHRS, CDR2 YFSETQ. V trimming: 4 bases; J trimming: 6 bases; junction bases outside the gene matches: 13. The CDR3 nucleotides read TGCGCCAGCAGCCTGGGGTTGCGGGACAGGGAGGATGGCTACACCTTC. Residues: CASSLGLRDREDGYTF.

V is TRBV5-1 and J is TRBJ2-2; D is unclear. V lost 4 bases and J 0 bases, leaving 10 bases between the germline ends. CDR3 length equals 15 residues. Germline V gene data show CDR1 as SGHRS and CDR2 as YFSETQ. The CDR3 protein is CASSDPTANTGELFF. In DNA, the CDR3 is TGCGCCAGCAGCGATCCTACAGCGAACACCGGGGAGCTGTTTTTT.

The rearrangement uses TRBV28 and TRBJ2-7; 8 nucleotides match TRBD1. With V trimmed by 6 bases and J by 3 bases, 13 bases remained unmatched. Germline V gene lookup returns CDR1 MDHEN and CDR2 SYDVKM. CDR3 length: 16 amino acids. In DNA, the CDR3 is TGTGCCAGCAGCCTCCCTGCCCAGGGGGCTTTCTACGAGCAGTACTTC. It translates to CASSLPAQGAFYEQYF.

The gene calls are TRBV11-2 and TRBJ2-7; TRBD2 matches at 7 bases. Trimming removed 1 base from V and 7 bases from J; junction bases left unmatched: 10. The CDR3 has 15 residues. Germline V lookup: CDR1 SGHAT, CDR2 FQNNGV. The CDR3 region is CASSLVGGSSREQYF. The CDR3 nucleotides are TGTGCCAGCAGCTTAGTGGGCGGGAGCTCGAGGGAGCAGTACTTC.

The sample holds a few counts of this clone. V gene TRBV18 combines with J gene TRBJ2-3, with no clear D. V was cut by 1 base and J by 2 bases, with 16 bases left in between. The length of the CDR3 is 17 residues. Germline CDR1 KGHSH, CDR2 LQKENI. The CDR3: CASSPQATGGYTDTQYF. CDR3 sequence (DNA): TGTGCCAGCTCACCACAAGCTACTGGCGGATACACAGATACGCAGTATTTT.

The chain recombines TRBV9 with TRBJ2-7; no reliable D call. Germline V gives CDR1 SGDLS, CDR2 YYNGEE. This CDR3 is 14 amino acids long. Deletions cut 1 base from V and 3 bases from J, with 11 bases between. The CDR3 DNA reads TGTGCCAGCAGCGTAAGGTCCGAAAACTACGAGCAGTACTTC. Its translation: CASSVRSENYEQYF.

This clone was seen at least ten times. Distinct nucleotide sequences in the sample also encode this CDR3. The genes are TRBV7-9 and TRBJ1-2, with D possibly being TRBD1 (6 bases). Germline CDR1 SEHNR, CDR2 FQNEAQ (reference sequence). The CDR3 runs to 14 residues. Trimming took off 5 bases at V and 8 bases at J, with 18 bases between the two ends. CDR3 sequence (DNA): TGTGCCAGCAGCCCGGACAGCCGAGGGGAAGGCTACACCTTC. It yields the protein CASSPDSRGEGYTF.

V usage is TRBV10-3 and J usage is TRBJ1-2; no firm D call. This CDR3 is built from 14 residues. Trimming stripped 3 bases from V and 7 bases from J, with 15 bases between. Germline CDR1 is ENHRY and CDR2 is SYGVKD. The DNA for the CDR3 is TGTGCCATCAGTGAAGGGCCCGGGTATGGTGGCTACACCTTC. It translates to CAISEGPGYGGYTF.

This chain joins TRBV9 and TRBJ2-3; TRBD2 is a possible D gene (5 bases). There are 16 residues in the CDR3. Trimming shortened V by 3 bases and J by 0 bases, and 14 bases separated the two germline ends. The germline V gene has CDR1 SGDLS and CDR2 YYNGEE. The CDR3 DNA sequence: TGTGCCAGCAGCGCGGCCGGGATTCCTAGCACAGATACGCAGTATTTT. As protein: CASSAAGIPSTDTQYF.

The chain is built from TRBV11-2 and TRBJ2-7; 9 bases line up with TRBD2. Trimming at V came to 5 bases and at J to 4 bases, leaving 12 bases not matched to a gene. This CDR3 is 16 amino acids long. CDR1 is SGHAT and CDR2 is FQNNGV in the germline V gene. The CDR3 region is CASSPIGGRAQYEQYF. CDR3 in DNA: TGTGCCAGCAGCCCCATCGGCGGGAGGGCTCAATACGAGCAGTACTTC.

Many counts were recorded for this clone. The V gene is TRBV2, the J gene TRBJ2-1; 8 bases agree with TRBD2. V shed 8 bases and J 4 bases; nucleotides not matched to a gene: 10. The CDR3 is 15 amino acids. Looked up from germline, CDR1 is SNHLY and CDR2 is FYNNEI. The CDR3 coding sequence is TGTGCCAGCGGCCCTACTAGCGGACTGTACAATGAGCAGTTCTTC. The encoded protein is CASGPTSGLYNEQFF.

The chain joins TRBV30 to TRBJ1-6; D not certain. CDR3 size: 14 residues. Looked up from germline, CDR1 is GTSNPN and CDR2 is SVGIG (reference sequence). Trimming left V 3 bases short and J 9 bases short, with 15 bases between. The CDR3 region is CAWSQAGQFSPLHF. The DNA of the CDR3 is TGTGCCTGGAGCCAGGCCGGGCAGTTTTCACCCCTCCACTTT.

This chain uses TRBV4-2 with TRBJ2-7; 9 nucleotides line up with TRBD2. The J segment lost 4 bases and the V segment lost 0 bases, leaving 16 bases of the junction unmatched. The CDR3 loop spans 19 amino acids. CDR1 LGHNA and CDR2 YNFKEQ come from the germline V gene. CDR3 nucleotide sequence: TGTGCCAGCAGCCAAGATCTGGAGGCGGGAGGGCCACTAACGTACGAGCAGTACTTC. This gives the protein CASSQDLEAGGPLTYEQYF.

The chain couples TRBV11-3 to TRBJ2-5; unclear D gene. With the DNA end fitting TRBJ2-7 better, the J assignment may be wrong. Germline values: CDR1 SGHNT, CDR2 YENEEA. This CDR3 is 14 amino acids long. This chain's CDR3 is CASSLKGYSYEQYF. The CDR3 DNA follows: TGTGCCAGCAGCTTAAAAGGATACTCCTACGAGCAGTACTTC.

This rearrangement joins TRBV28 to TRBJ2-4; TRBD1 is a possible D gene (6 bases). The germline V and J ends were trimmed by 2 bases and 8 bases, with 13 bases remaining between them. Per the germline V gene, CDR1 is MDHEN and CDR2 is SYDVKM. The length of the CDR3 is 14 residues. DNA for the CDR3: TGTGCCAGCAGTTTACTAGGGGGTCTCGACATTCAGTACTTC. Amino acid sequence: CASSLLGGLDIQYF.

The genes are TRBV7-6 and TRBJ1-3; tentative D call: TRBD1 (6 bases). Germline V gene data show CDR1 as SGHVS and CDR2 as FNYEAQ. Trimming pared 3 bases from V and 3 bases from J, leaving 18 bases between. The CDR3 covers 17 residues. The CDR3 here is CASSLVGGAVGGNTIYF. Here the CDR3 DNA reads TGTGCCAGCAGCTTGGTTGGGGGCGCGGTAGGTGGAAACACCATATATTTT.

To note about this clone: The sample has other DNA sequences that encode this CDR3 too. The gene calls are TRBV11-2 and TRBJ2-2; TRBD2 matches 7 bases. This CDR3 comprises 16 residues. The germline V gene has CDR1 SGHAT and CDR2 FQNNGV. V dropped 0 bases and J dropped 3; count of bases not matched to a gene: 4. The DNA of the CDR3 is TGTGCCAGCAGCTTAGAGCTGGCGGGAGACACCGGGGAGCTGTTTTTT. As protein: CASSLELAGDTGELFF.

The chain couples TRBV20-1 to TRBJ1-4; no clear D. Germline loops: CDR1 DFQATT, CDR2 SNEGSKA (reference sequence). Deletions cut 6 bases from V and 8 bases from J, with 10 bases between. This CDR3 contains 11 residues. CDR3 amino acids: CSAGLEEKLFF. CDR3 DNA: TGCAGTGCCGGATTAGAAGAAAAACTGTTTTTT.

This clone was observed a single time. The chain has TRBV29-1 and TRBJ2-3; perhaps TRBD1 as D (6 bases). Between the trimmed V and J ends, which lost 7 bases and 2 bases, there was a span of 16 bases. This CDR3 has 14 amino acids. The germline gives CDR1 SQVTM, CDR2 ANQGSEA. CDR3 protein: CSGWGQGNTDTQYF. The CDR3, as DNA: TGCAGCGGATGGGGGCAGGGGAACACAGATACGCAGTATTTT.